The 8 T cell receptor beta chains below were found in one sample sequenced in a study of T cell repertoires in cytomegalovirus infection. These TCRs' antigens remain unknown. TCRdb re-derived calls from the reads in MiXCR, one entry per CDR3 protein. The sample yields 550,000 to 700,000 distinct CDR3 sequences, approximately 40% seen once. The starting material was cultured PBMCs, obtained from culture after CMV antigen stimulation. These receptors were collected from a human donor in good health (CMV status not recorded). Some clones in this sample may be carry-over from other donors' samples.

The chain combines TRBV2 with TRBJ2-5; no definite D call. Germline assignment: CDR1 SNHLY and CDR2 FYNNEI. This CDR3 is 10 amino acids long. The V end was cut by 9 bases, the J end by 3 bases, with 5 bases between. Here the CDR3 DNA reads TGTGCCAGTCAGGAAGAGACCCAGTACTTC. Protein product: CASQEETQYF.

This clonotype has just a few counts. CDR3 sequence reads: CASSLDNGDEQFF. DNA for the CDR3: TGTGCCAGCAGCTTGGACAATGGGGATGAGCAGTTCTTC. The rearrangement uses TRBV7-2 and TRBJ2-1, with D possibly being TRBD1 (5 bases). V was clipped by 3 bases and J by 8 bases, with 11 bases between them. Per germline, CDR1 SGHTA and CDR2 FQGNSA. This CDR3 has 13 residues.

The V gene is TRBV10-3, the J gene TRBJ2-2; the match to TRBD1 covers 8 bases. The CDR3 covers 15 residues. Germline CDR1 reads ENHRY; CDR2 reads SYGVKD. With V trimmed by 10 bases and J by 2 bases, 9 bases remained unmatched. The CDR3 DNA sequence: TGTGCCACCATGGCAGGGGGCCCAAACACCGGGGAGCTGTTTTTT. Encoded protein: CATMAGGPNTGELFF.

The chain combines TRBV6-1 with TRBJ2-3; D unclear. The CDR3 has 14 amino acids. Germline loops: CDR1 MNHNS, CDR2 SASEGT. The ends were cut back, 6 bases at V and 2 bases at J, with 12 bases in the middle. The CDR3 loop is CASSPRWDTDTQYF. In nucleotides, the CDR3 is TGTGCCAGCAGCCCACGGTGGGACACAGATACGCAGTATTTT.

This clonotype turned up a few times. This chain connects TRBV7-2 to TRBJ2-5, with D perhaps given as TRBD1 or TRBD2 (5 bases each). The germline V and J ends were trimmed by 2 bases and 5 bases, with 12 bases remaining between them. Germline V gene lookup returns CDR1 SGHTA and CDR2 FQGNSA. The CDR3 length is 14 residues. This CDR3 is CASSLTRGWETQYF. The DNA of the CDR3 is TGTGCCAGCAGCTTAACGAGGGGATGGGAGACCCAGTACTTC.

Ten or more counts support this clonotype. CDR3 sequence (DNA): TGTGCCAGCAGCTTAGGTCAGACGAACACTGAAGCTTTCTTT. It yields the protein CASSLGQTNTEAFF. The chain joins TRBV7-8 to TRBJ1-1, with D unresolved. The germline V gene encodes CDR1 SGHVS and CDR2 FQNEAQ. V shed 1 base and J shed 1 base, with 7 bases lying between them. The CDR3 is 14 amino acids.

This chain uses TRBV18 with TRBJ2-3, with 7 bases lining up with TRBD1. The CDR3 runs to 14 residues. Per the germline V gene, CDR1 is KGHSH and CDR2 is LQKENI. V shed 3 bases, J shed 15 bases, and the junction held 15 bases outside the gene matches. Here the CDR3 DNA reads TGTGCCAGCTCACCCGGACAGGTTTCAGGCTTTCCTTATTTT. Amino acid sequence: CASSPGQVSGFPYF. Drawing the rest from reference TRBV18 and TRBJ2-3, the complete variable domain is NAGVMQNPRHLVRRRGQEARLRCSPMKGHSHVYWYRQLPEEGLKFMVYLQKENIIDESGMPKERFSAEFPKEGPSILRIQQVVRGDSAAYFCASSPGQVSGFPYFGPGTRLTVL.

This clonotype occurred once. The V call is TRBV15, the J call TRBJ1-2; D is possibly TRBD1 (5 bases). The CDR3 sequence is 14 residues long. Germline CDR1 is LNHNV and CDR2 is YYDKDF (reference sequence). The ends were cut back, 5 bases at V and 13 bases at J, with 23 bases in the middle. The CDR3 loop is CATSSRRDAQKCTF. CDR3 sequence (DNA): TGTGCCACCAGCTCCCGCCGGGACGCCCAAAAATGCACCTTC.